One and the same sample provided the 8 T cell receptor beta chains below, sequenced in a study of T-cell memory formation after mild COVID-19. TCRdb reanalysed the 5' RACE reads using MiXCR and keeps one entry per CDR3 protein. The profile shows more than 200,000 distinct CDR3 sequences, about 17% of them singletons. Specimen: PBMCs or a T cell subset sorted from them (not recorded which). The receptors were gathered from a man aged 18 to 35 who had mild COVID-19 (a few samples of this study predate the infection). Cell type and time point are not known.

The V call is TRBV18, the J call TRBJ2-7; D gene uncertain. Germline V gene sequence: CDR1 KGHSH, CDR2 LQKENI. Deletions cut 2 bases from V and 1 base from J, with 9 bases between. This CDR3 region has 14 residues. CDR3 nucleotide sequence: TGTGCCAGCTCACCAAGTATGGATTCCTACGAGCAGTACTTC. It translates to CASSPSMDSYEQYF.

This clonotype has more than one count but fewer than ten. The gene calls are TRBV5-1 and TRBJ2-5, with 8 bases fitting TRBD2. The CDR3 is 16 amino acids. Germline-derived CDR1 and CDR2 are SGHRS and YFSETQ. V shed 4 bases, J shed 4 bases, and the junction held 12 bases outside the gene matches. DNA for the CDR3: TGCGCCAGCAGCCCCTTGGCGGGGGGCCCGGGAGAGACCCAGTACTTC. This encodes CASSPLAGGPGETQYF.

CDR3 in amino acids: CASSQFGQGRSPLHF. The CDR3 region has the DNA TGTGCCAGCAGCCAATTCGGACAGGGGCGATCACCCCTCCACTTT. The chain links TRBV7-2 to TRBJ1-6; 9 nucleotides align to TRBD1. The trim removed 5 bases at V and 10 bases at J, leaving 9 bases unmatched. The CDR3 contains 15 residues. In germline, CDR1 is SGHTA, CDR2 FQGNSA.

This clonotype has just a few counts. In DNA form, the CDR3 reads TGTGCCAGCGGCCGGATAGGCGGGAATCAGCCCCAGCATTTT. Protein product: CASGRIGGNQPQHF. The chain recombines TRBV5-6 with TRBJ1-5; D remains unclear. This CDR3 spans 14 amino acids. The ends were cut back, 7 bases at V and 4 bases at J, with 15 bases in the middle. CDR1 is SGHDT, CDR2 YYEEEE, per germline.

The V gene is TRBV24-1, the J gene TRBJ2-3; TRBD2 is a possible D gene (6 bases). Germline assignment: CDR1 KGHDR and CDR2 SFDVKD. This CDR3 is built from 15 residues. Between the trimmed V and J ends, which lost 3 bases and 5 bases, there was a span of 14 bases. CDR3 loop: CATSDPLGGVDTQYF. The CDR3 nucleotides are TGTGCCACCAGTGATCCGCTGGGGGGAGTAGATACGCAGTATTTT.

There are a few counts of this clonotype. The rearrangement uses TRBV30 and TRBJ2-3; D call uncertain. Germline V gene lookup returns CDR1 GTSNPN and CDR2 SVGIG (reference sequence). The CDR3 loop spans 14 amino acids. Between the trimmed V and J ends, which lost 5 bases and 0 bases, there was a span of 12 bases. In DNA form, the CDR3 reads TGTGCCTGGCGAGTATGGGGTAGCACAGATACGCAGTATTTT. This sequence encodes CAWRVWGSTDTQYF. Full variable domain (outside the CDR3, taken from reference TRBV30 and TRBJ2-3): SQTIHQWPATLVQPVGSPLSLECTVEGTSNPNLYWYRQAAGRGLQLLFYSVGIGQISSEVPQNLSASRPQDRQFILSSKKLLLSDSGFYLCAWRVWGSTDTQYFGPGTRLTVL.

V usage is TRBV11-2 and J usage is TRBJ1-1; TRBD1 agrees at 7 bases. Germline trimming cut 7 bases from V and 1 base from J; bases unmatched to any gene: 6. CDR3 length equals 14 residues. The germline gives CDR1 SGHAT, CDR2 FQNNGV. CDR3 amino acids: CASTPYRGNTEAFF. CDR3 nucleotides: TGTGCCAGCACACCGTACAGGGGGAACACTGAAGCTTTCTTT.

This clonotype was picked up a small number of times. The CDR3 region is CASSLPGTGFGYTF. DNA of the CDR3: TGTGCCAGCAGTCTGCCCGGGACAGGGTTTGGCTACACCTTC. The chain links TRBV28 to TRBJ1-2; 9 positions agree with TRBD1. Germline V gene lookup returns CDR1 MDHEN and CDR2 SYDVKM. The CDR3 has 14 amino acids. With 5 bases clipped from V and 7 bases from J, the junction kept 8 bases outside the gene matches.